Listed below are T cell receptor beta chains from one sample, sequenced in a study of shared clonotypes between healthy human individuals. TCRdb's copy holds only in-frame clones and misses some; the assay was immunoSEQ multiplex PCR. Among 2,100,000 or so clones listed, approximately 96% were seen once. Sequenced: naive CD4+ T cells sorted from blood. Receptors were obtained from a man between 18 and 29 years old in good health. CDR3s include the opening cysteine and the closing phenylalanine or tryptophan. A D gene is named only where the DNA matches it firmly. Rows give clone size only sometimes, using once, few, many, or a class for an expanded clone.

clone_size: -; d_call: -; v_call: TRBV6-6; j_call: TRBJ1-5; cdr3_nt: TGTGCCAGCAGCCCTAACAGGGAAGGCAATCAGCCCCAGCATTTT; cdr3_aa: CASSPNREGNQPQHF
clone_size: -; d_call: TRBD2; v_call: TRBV27; j_call: TRBJ2-7; cdr3_nt: TGTGCCAGCAGAGGTCTAGCGGGAGGAATCCGCTCCTACGAGCAGTACTTC; cdr3_aa: CASRGLAGGIRSYEQYF
clone_size: -; d_call: -; v_call: TRBV5-1; j_call: TRBJ2-1; cdr3_nt: TGCGCCAGCAGCACGGGACTGCGAGATGAGCAGTTCTTC; cdr3_aa: CASSTGLRDEQFF
clone_size: -; d_call: -; v_call: TRBV5-1; j_call: TRBJ2-5; cdr3_nt: TGCGCCAGCAGCCAAGATACGCGGGAGACCCAGTACTTC; cdr3_aa: CASSQDTRETQYF
clone_size: once; d_call: TRBD1; v_call: TRBV18; j_call: TRBJ2-3; cdr3_nt: TGTGCCAGCTCACCACCGACAGGGCAGCGAGATACGCAGTATTTT; cdr3_aa: CASSPPTGQRDTQYF
clone_size: -; d_call: -; v_call: TRBV25-1; j_call: TRBJ1-6; cdr3_nt: TGTGCCAGCAGGCCGATGAGCTCCTATAATTCACCCCTCCACTTT; cdr3_aa: CASRPMSSYNSPLHF
clone_size: -; d_call: -; v_call: TRBV18; j_call: TRBJ2-7; cdr3_nt: TGTGCCAGCTCACCTTACGAGGCCTACGAGCAGTACTTC; cdr3_aa: CASSPYEAYEQYF
clone_size: -; d_call: -; v_call: TRBV7-9; j_call: TRBJ1-2; cdr3_nt: TGTGCCAGCAGCCCTAATTCGGGGGGTGGCTACACCTTC; cdr3_aa: CASSPNSGGGYTF
clone_size: few; d_call: -; v_call: TRBV19; j_call: TRBJ1-3; cdr3_nt: TGTGCCAGTAGTGACTTAGGAGGAAACACCATATATTTT; cdr3_aa: CASSDLGGNTIYF
clone_size: -; d_call: -; v_call: TRBV7-6; j_call: TRBJ2-7; cdr3_nt: TGTGCCAGCAGCTCAGACAGGAGCTCCTACGAGCAGTACTTC; cdr3_aa: CASSSDRSSYEQYF
clone_size: -; d_call: -; v_call: TRBV6-6; j_call: TRBJ2-1; cdr3_nt: TGTGCCAGCACCGAAGGGGGTTTAGGGGGTGAGCAGTTCTTC; cdr3_aa: CASTEGGLGGEQFF
clone_size: -; d_call: -; v_call: TRBV19; j_call: TRBJ1-2; cdr3_nt: TGTGCCAGTACCCCGGACAGATATCAAGACTATGGCTACACCTTC; cdr3_aa: CASTPDRYQDYGYTF
clone_size: -; d_call: TRBD1; v_call: TRBV30; j_call: TRBJ1-5; cdr3_nt: TGTGCCTGGAGGGGACAGTCCAATCAGCCCCAGCATTTT; cdr3_aa: CAWRGQSNQPQHF
clone_size: -; d_call: -; v_call: TRBV12-5; j_call: TRBJ1-1; cdr3_nt: TGTGCTAGTGGTAACGTTCCGACAGAACACACTGAAGCTTTCTTT; cdr3_aa: CASGNVPTEHTEAFF
clone_size: once; d_call: TRBD1; v_call: TRBV5-4; j_call: TRBJ1-2; cdr3_nt: TGTGCCAGCAGCCCACAGGGGGCGCCGGGCTACACCTTC; cdr3_aa: CASSPQGAPGYTF
clone_size: once; d_call: TRBD2; v_call: TRBV2; j_call: TRBJ2-5; cdr3_nt: TGTGCCAGCAGCGGACTAGCGGGGGGAGGCGGGGAGACCCAGTACTTC; cdr3_aa: CASSGLAGGGGETQYF
clone_size: -; d_call: -; v_call: TRBV4-3; j_call: TRBJ2-5; cdr3_nt: TGCGCCAGCAGCCAAGGGGCAAAACAGGGCCCGGAGACCCAGTACTTC; cdr3_aa: CASSQGAKQGPETQYF
clone_size: -; d_call: -; v_call: TRBV7-2; j_call: TRBJ1-4; cdr3_nt: TGTGCCAGCAGCCTATGGGGGGCGAGGGATGAAAAACTGTTTTTT; cdr3_aa: CASSLWGARDEKLFF
clone_size: -; d_call: -; v_call: TRBV5-5; j_call: TRBJ2-1; cdr3_nt: TGTGCCAGCAGCTTGGCGGTATGGGAGCAGTTCTTC; cdr3_aa: CASSLAVWEQFF
clone_size: -; d_call: -; v_call: TRBV19; j_call: TRBJ2-7; cdr3_nt: TGTGCCAGTAGTATTCACCGCGGAAGCTCCTACGAGCAGTACTTC; cdr3_aa: CASSIHRGSSYEQYF
clone_size: -; d_call: -; v_call: TRBV6-5; j_call: TRBJ2-7; cdr3_nt: TGTGCCACGCGGGCAGGTAGCTCCTACGAGCAGTACTTC; cdr3_aa: CATRAGSSYEQYF
clone_size: -; d_call: -; v_call: TRBV18; j_call: TRBJ2-5; cdr3_nt: TGTGCCAGCTCACCGGATCTGAACCAAGAGACCCAGTACTTC; cdr3_aa: CASSPDLNQETQYF
clone_size: -; d_call: -; v_call: TRBV15; j_call: TRBJ2-3; cdr3_nt: TGTGCCACCAGCAGAGATTCGAGCGGAGGGGATACGCAGTATTTT; cdr3_aa: CATSRDSSGGDTQYF
clone_size: -; d_call: TRBD2; v_call: TRBV30; j_call: TRBJ2-1; cdr3_nt: TGTGCCTGGAGTCCGACTAGCGGGGGACACAATGAGCAGTTCTTC; cdr3_aa: CAWSPTSGGHNEQFF
clone_size: -; d_call: TRBD1; v_call: TRBV10-2; j_call: TRBJ1-5; cdr3_nt: TGCGCCAGCAGCGCCGCGGACAGGGCGTTGGATCAGCCCCAGCATTTT; cdr3_aa: CASSAADRALDQPQHF
clone_size: -; d_call: -; v_call: TRBV29-1; j_call: TRBJ1-1; cdr3_nt: TGCAGCGTTGAAGTGGAGGGTGTGGACACTGAAGCTTTCTTT; cdr3_aa: CSVEVEGVDTEAFF
clone_size: -; d_call: -; v_call: TRBV10-1; j_call: TRBJ2-2; cdr3_nt: TGCGCCAGCAGTGGGGCAGTGAACACCGGGGAGCTGTTTTTT; cdr3_aa: CASSGAVNTGELFF
clone_size: -; d_call: -; v_call: TRBV7-2; j_call: TRBJ2-7; cdr3_nt: TGTGCCAGCAGCTTTTTCCAGGGGACCTACGAGCAGTACTTC; cdr3_aa: CASSFFQGTYEQYF
clone_size: once; d_call: -; v_call: TRBV5-1; j_call: TRBJ1-2; cdr3_nt: TGCGCCAGCGGCGACTTCGAAGGCTACACCTTC; cdr3_aa: CASGDFEGYTF
clone_size: -; d_call: -; v_call: TRBV7-8; j_call: TRBJ1-4; cdr3_nt: TGTGCCAGCAGCCTTTTCGGACTTAATGAAAAACTGTTTTTT; cdr3_aa: CASSLFGLNEKLFF
clone_size: -; d_call: TRBD2; v_call: TRBV29-1; j_call: TRBJ2-1; cdr3_nt: TGCAGCGCTATGACTAGCGGGACACGCGGTGAGCAGTTCTTC; cdr3_aa: CSAMTSGTRGEQFF
clone_size: -; d_call: -; v_call: TRBV2; j_call: TRBJ2-3; cdr3_nt: TGTGCCAGCAGCGAGACAGATACGCAGTATTTT; cdr3_aa: CASSETDTQYF
clone_size: -; d_call: -; v_call: TRBV2; j_call: TRBJ1-2; cdr3_nt: TGTGCCAGCAGTCTCCTGAAAGGGGCGGATGGCTACACCTTC; cdr3_aa: CASSLLKGADGYTF
clone_size: -; d_call: -; v_call: TRBV6-5; j_call: TRBJ2-4; cdr3_nt: TGTGCCAGCCGCCGCGGACTAATAGGGAACATTCAGTACTTC; cdr3_aa: CASRRGLIGNIQYF
clone_size: -; d_call: -; v_call: TRBV27; j_call: TRBJ1-2; cdr3_nt: TGTGCCAGCAGTAAAGAAGGCGTAGGGTCTAACTATGGCTACACCTTC; cdr3_aa: CASSKEGVGSNYGYTF
clone_size: once; d_call: -; v_call: TRBV9; j_call: TRBJ2-2; cdr3_nt: TGTGCCAGCAGCGTAGCTGGGTACAACACCGGGGAGCTGTTTTTT; cdr3_aa: CASSVAGYNTGELFF
clone_size: -; d_call: -; v_call: TRBV6-5; j_call: TRBJ1-6; cdr3_nt: TGTGCCAGCAGTTATATGGGCCCCTATAATTCACCCCTCCACTTT; cdr3_aa: CASSYMGPYNSPLHF
clone_size: -; d_call: TRBD1; v_call: TRBV6-6; j_call: TRBJ2-7; cdr3_nt: TGTGCCAGCAGAGGACAGGGTACCGAGCAGTACTTC; cdr3_aa: CASRGQGTEQYF
clone_size: -; d_call: -; v_call: TRBV7-9; j_call: TRBJ1-2; cdr3_nt: TGTGCCAGCAGCCGATCCAAGGCCCGGGATGGCTACACCTTC; cdr3_aa: CASSRSKARDGYTF
clone_size: once; d_call: -; v_call: TRBV7-6; j_call: TRBJ2-3; cdr3_nt: TGTGCCAGCAGCTCATACGAGGCTAGAGGGGATACGCAGTATTTT; cdr3_aa: CASSSYEARGDTQYF
clone_size: -; d_call: TRBD1; v_call: TRBV7-6; j_call: TRBJ2-7; cdr3_nt: TGTGCCAGCAGCTTGGGGACAGGGCCCTCCTACGAGCAGTACTTC; cdr3_aa: CASSLGTGPSYEQYF
clone_size: -; d_call: TRBD1; v_call: TRBV7-9; j_call: TRBJ2-1; cdr3_nt: TGTGCCAGCAGCCAAGGGACAGGGGTATACAATGAGCAGTTCTTC; cdr3_aa: CASSQGTGVYNEQFF
clone_size: -; d_call: -; v_call: TRBV6-6; j_call: TRBJ2-3; cdr3_nt: TGTGCCAGCACCCTGGTGAGGGGAACAGATACGCAGTATTTT; cdr3_aa: CASTLVRGTDTQYF
clone_size: once; d_call: TRBD2; v_call: TRBV5-1; j_call: TRBJ2-7; cdr3_nt: TGCGCCAGCAGCTTGGCTACCCCACTAGCGGGGGGCTCCTACGAGCAGTACTTC; cdr3_aa: CASSLATPLAGGSYEQYF
clone_size: once; d_call: TRBD1; v_call: TRBV5-4; j_call: TRBJ2-1; cdr3_nt: TGTGCCAGCAGCTTGCAGGGGGCCAACTACAATGAGCAGTTCTTC; cdr3_aa: CASSLQGANYNEQFF
clone_size: -; d_call: TRBD1; v_call: TRBV6-6; j_call: TRBJ2-7; cdr3_nt: TGTGCCAGCAGTTCCAGGGGGCGATCTACCTACGAGCAGTACTTC; cdr3_aa: CASSSRGRSTYEQYF
clone_size: -; d_call: -; v_call: TRBV2; j_call: TRBJ1-4; cdr3_nt: TGTGCCAGCAGTGAGGCAGGGTTGAGTGAAAAACTGTTTTTT; cdr3_aa: CASSEAGLSEKLFF
clone_size: -; d_call: TRBD1; v_call: TRBV10-2; j_call: TRBJ1-6; cdr3_nt: TGCGCCAGCAGTGAGAAAGGGACAGCAAATTCACCCCTCCACTTT; cdr3_aa: CASSEKGTANSPLHF